The 7 T cell receptor beta chains given below trace back to one sample, sequenced in a study of T cell responses to AZD1222 COVID-19 vaccine. Using immunoSEQ multiplex PCR, the repertoire was profiled, and TCRdb retains in-frame clones only, with some absent. This table has under 150,000 clones, approximately 86% appearing once. The sequencing used peripheral blood, collected 28 days after the second AZD1222 dose. The origin of the receptors is an adult who received the AZD1222 COVID-19 vaccine.

This chain connects TRBV7-8 to TRBJ2-1; 13 positions agree with TRBD2. Germline values: CDR1 SGHVS, CDR2 FQNEAQ. Trimming removed 4 bases from V and 3 bases from J; junction bases left unmatched: 6. The CDR3 has 17 residues. This CDR3 reads CASSSLGTSGIYNEQFF. The CDR3 DNA follows: TGTGCCAGCAGCTCCCTCGGGACTAGCGGGATCTACAATGAGCAGTTCTTC.

This clone showed up just once. The chain combines TRBV5-1 with TRBJ2-1, with 7 bases lining up with TRBD1. Germline CDR1 and CDR2: SGHRS and YFSETQ. The V gene end was trimmed by 1 base and the J gene end by 0 bases; junction bases not matched to a gene: 4. There are 16 residues in the CDR3. The CDR3 coding sequence is TGCGCCAGCAGCTTGACAGGGGTGAGCTCCTACAATGAGCAGTTCTTC. Its protein product is CASSLTGVSSYNEQFF.

The chain has TRBV28 and TRBJ2-7, with 9 bases matching TRBD1. This CDR3 spans 15 amino acids. The V gene's germline CDR1 is MDHEN and CDR2 SYDVKM. Germline trimming cut 3 bases from V and 6 bases from J; bases unmatched to any gene: 9. CDR3 bases: TGTGCCAGCAGTTTGGGGGGACAGGGAAGGGGCGAGCAGTACTTC. Translating it yields CASSLGGQGRGEQYF.

The genes are TRBV6-5 and TRBJ2-1; TRBD1 matches 7 bases. CDR1 MNHEY and CDR2 SVGAGI come from the germline V gene. V shed 5 bases, J shed 7 bases, and the junction held 8 bases outside the gene matches. This CDR3 spans 14 amino acids. This CDR3 reads CASSRIDRENEQFF. The CDR3 DNA sequence: TGTGCCAGCAGTAGAATCGACAGGGAAAATGAGCAGTTCTTC.

The V gene is TRBV6-4, the J gene TRBJ1-2, with a possible D match to TRBD1 (6 bases). Per the germline V gene, CDR1 is MRHNA and CDR2 is SNTAGT. The CDR3 consists of 14 residues. The germline V and J ends were trimmed by 0 bases and 5 bases, with 10 bases remaining between them. The CDR3 here is CASSDSSGAYGYTF. DNA for the CDR3: TGTGCCAGCAGTGACTCGTCGGGGGCGTATGGCTACACCTTC.

The chain carries TRBV7-2 and TRBJ2-1; D possibly corresponds to TRBD1 (6 bases). The ends were cut back, 3 bases at V and 0 bases at J, with 12 bases in the middle. In germline, CDR1 is SGHTA, CDR2 FQGNSA. CDR3 length: 16 amino acids. The CDR3 bases are TGTGCCAGCAGCTTGCCCAGGGGAGTCTCCTACAATGAGCAGTTCTTC. It codes for CASSLPRGVSYNEQFF. Combining the CDR3 with reference TRBV7-2 and TRBJ2-1 gives the whole variable domain GAGVSQSPSNKVTEKGKDVELRCDPISGHTALYWYRQSLGQGLEFLIYFQGNSAPDKSGLPSDRFSAERTGGSVSTLTIQRTQQEDSAVYLCASSLPRGVSYNEQFFGPGTRLTVL.

The chain is built from TRBV13 and TRBJ1-1; 9 bases agree with TRBD1. The trim removed 4 bases at V and 6 bases at J, leaving 6 bases unmatched. This CDR3 comprises 14 residues. The germline gives CDR1 PRHDT, CDR2 FYEKMQ (reference sequence). CDR3 protein: CASSYPDRGAEAFF. For the CDR3, the DNA is TGTGCCAGCAGCTACCCAGACAGGGGGGCTGAAGCTTTCTTT.